This T cell receptor beta chain was captured in a study of T cell responses to AZD1222 COVID-19 vaccine. The table came from immunoSEQ multiplex PCR; TCRdb's copy has only in-frame clones and leaves some out. The sample records some 150,000 clones, approximately 86% being singletons. This clone was seen only a few times. The antigen is unknown. Overall study findings and caveats: Scientists sampled the repertoires only once the peak T cell response had passed. Per reports, nearly half of all spike-specific TCRs target regions that are unmutated in variants. Two AZD1222 doses significantly raised spike-specific TCR breadth and depth over controls. The donor cohort was predominantly white British with a female majority, and clonal diversity may have been underestimated.

The clonotype originates from an adult who received the AZD1222 COVID-19 vaccine. The starting material was peripheral blood, obtained 28 days after the second AZD1222 dose.

The CDR3 here is CASSLDTYGYTF. CDR3 DNA sequence: TGTGCCAGCAGCTTGGATACTTATGGCTACACCTTC. The chain has TRBV5-6 and TRBJ1-2; D remains ambiguous. The V and J ends lost 0 bases and 5 bases respectively, with 5 bases between them. The CDR3 contains 12 residues. CDR1 SGHDT and CDR2 YYEEEE come from the germline V gene.